One and the same sample provided the 23 T cell receptor beta chains below, sequenced in a study of blood T cell repertoires in COVID-19. Assay used: immunoSEQ multiplex PCR; TCRdb lists only in-frame clones, some missing. The sample yields around 200,000 clones, around 85% seen once. The source material was peripheral blood. These receptors originate from a man aged 65-85 years with active or convalescent COVID-19.

The chain is built from TRBV7-9 and TRBJ1-2; D ambiguous. The germline CDR1 and CDR2 sequences are SEHNR and FQNEAQ (reference sequence). Between the trimmed V and J ends, which lost 5 bases and 3 bases, there was a span of 10 bases. This CDR3 region has 13 residues. CDR3 nucleotides: TGTGCCAGCAGCCCCGGCGGGTACTATGGCTACACCTTC. It specifies CASSPGGYYGYTF.

V and J are TRBV7-2 and TRBJ2-5; D remains unclear. This CDR3 is built from 11 residues. V lost 5 bases, J lost 9 bases, and 10 bases lay in between. Germline assignment: CDR1 SGHTA and CDR2 FQGNSA. CDR3 in amino acids: CASSDRSAQYF. The CDR3 region has the DNA TGTGCCAGCAGCGATAGATCGGCCCAGTACTTC.

The rearrangement uses TRBV5-1 and TRBJ2-1, with TRBD2 matching over 16 bases. Trimming cost V 3 bases and J 2 bases; bases outside gene matches: 8. Germline V gene data show CDR1 as SGHRS and CDR2 as YFSETQ. The CDR3 extends over 19 amino acids. The CDR3 loop reads CASSSGLAGGAGAYNEQFF. The CDR3 bases are TGCGCCAGCAGCTCGGGACTAGCGGGAGGGGCTGGCGCCTACAATGAGCAGTTCTTC.

The CDR3: CASGLLNYNSPLHF. CDR3 sequence (DNA): TGTGCCAGCGGTCTACTTAATTATAATTCACCCCTCCACTTT. The chain uses TRBV6-5 and TRBJ1-6; D is unresolved. Per germline, CDR1 MNHEY and CDR2 SVGAGI. Deletions cut 8 bases from V and 4 bases from J, with 12 bases between. The CDR3 runs 14 residues.

The genes are TRBV9 and TRBJ2-6, with 7 bases aligning to TRBD1. The CDR3 has 16 residues. The J segment lost 4 bases and the V segment lost 3 bases, leaving 7 bases of the junction unmatched. In germline, CDR1 is SGDLS, CDR2 YYNGEE. CDR3 nucleotides: TGTGCCAGCAGCGAAACAGGGGCTGCAGGGGCCAACGTCCTGACTTTC. It is translated as CASSETGAAGANVLTF.

This chain connects TRBV7-9 to TRBJ2-4, with D uncertain. Germline V gene lookup returns CDR1 SEHNR and CDR2 FQNEAQ (reference sequence). The ends were cut back, 2 bases at V and 0 bases at J, with 11 bases in the middle. The CDR3 spans 16 residues. CDR3 nucleotide sequence: TGTGCCAGCAGCTTATATGGCCAGGTAGCCAAAAACATTCAGTACTTC. It encodes CASSLYGQVAKNIQYF.

The chain links TRBV19 to TRBJ2-7; 8 bases map to TRBD1. Germline CDR1 and CDR2: LNHDA and SQIVND (reference sequence). V shed 7 bases, J shed 4 bases, and the junction held 6 bases outside the gene matches. CDR3 length equals 13 residues. In nucleotides, the CDR3 is TGTGCCAGTAAACGTGACAGGGGTTACGAGCAGTACTTC. This codes for CASKRDRGYEQYF.

The rearrangement links TRBV19 to TRBJ1-2; 7 bases match TRBD1. The CDR3 is 14 amino acids. CDR1 LNHDA and CDR2 SQIVND come from the germline V gene (reference sequence). J lost 5 bases, V lost 7 bases, and 10 bases had no gene match. The CDR3 sequence is CASTEGGALYGYTF. In DNA, the CDR3 is TGTGCCAGTACCGAAGGGGGCGCCTTGTATGGCTACACCTTC.

V usage is TRBV6-5 and J usage is TRBJ1-1; D is unclear. This CDR3 has 16 amino acids. The V end was cut by 0 bases, the J end by 4 bases, with 15 bases between. Germline loops: CDR1 MNHEY, CDR2 SVGAGI. For the CDR3, the DNA is TGTGCCAGCAGTTACTCTAATGTTGGGAGGGCCACTGAAGCTTTCTTT. It encodes CASSYSNVGRATEAFF.

The chain couples TRBV24-1 to TRBJ2-3, with 10 bases matching TRBD2. This CDR3 is built from 13 residues. V was pared by 9 bases and J by 3 bases, with 2 bases of the junction left unmatched. Germline assignment: CDR1 KGHDR and CDR2 SFDVKD. The CDR3 sequence: CATGLAATDTQYF. In DNA form, the CDR3 reads TGTGCCACCGGACTAGCGGCTACAGATACGCAGTATTTT.

The J gene is TRBJ2-7, the V gene TRBV27; D not certain. Germline V lookup: CDR1 MNHEY, CDR2 SMNVEV (reference sequence). The CDR3 is 13 amino acids. V shed 6 bases and J shed 0 bases, with 9 bases lying between them. The CDR3 coding sequence is TGTGCCAGCAGCCCACGCAGCTCCTACGAGCAGTACTTC. This gives the protein CASSPRSSYEQYF.

The rearrangement joins TRBV9 to TRBJ1-4; D not certain. The germline V and J ends were trimmed by 0 bases and 8 bases, with 11 bases remaining between them. This CDR3 has 14 amino acids. Germline-derived CDR1 and CDR2 are SGDLS and YYNGEE. The DNA for the CDR3 is TGTGCCAGCAGCGTAGACCCAGGAGGCGAAAAACTGTTTTTT. Amino acids: CASSVDPGGEKLFF.

The V and J genes are TRBV2 and TRBJ1-2; 7 bases line up with TRBD1. V shed 7 bases and J 2 bases; nucleotides not matched to a gene: 13. The CDR3 has 16 amino acids. Germline CDR1 SNHLY, CDR2 FYNNEI. The CDR3 loop reads CASILFRDSENYGYTF. The CDR3 nucleotides are TGTGCCAGCATCCTCTTCCGGGACAGTGAGAACTATGGCTACACCTTC.

The V and J genes are TRBV5-1 and TRBJ1-3; no clear D. CDR3 length: 16 amino acids. The germline gives CDR1 SGHRS, CDR2 YFSETQ. Trimming shortened V by 0 bases and J by 4 bases, and 14 bases separated the two germline ends. This chain's CDR3 is CASSLEPEILGNTIYF. In DNA, the CDR3 is TGCGCCAGCAGCTTGGAACCAGAAATCTTGGGAAACACCATATATTTT.

The rearrangement joins TRBV29-1 to TRBJ2-2; D call uncertain. Germline V gene data show CDR1 as SQVTM and CDR2 as ANQGSEA. Trimming removed 1 base at V and 2 bases at J, with 5 bases between. This CDR3 is built from 13 residues. The CDR3 nucleotides read TGCAGCGTTGAAGTTTATAACACCGGGGAGCTGTTTTTT. Its protein is CSVEVYNTGELFF.

The chain employs TRBV2 and TRBJ1-5, with a possible D match to TRBD1 (6 bases). The germline V gene has CDR1 SNHLY and CDR2 FYNNEI. CDR3 length equals 13 residues. The V end was cut by 5 bases, the J end by 5 bases, with 10 bases between. The CDR3 reads CASSYRDHQPQHF. As DNA, the CDR3 is TGTGCCAGCAGTTACAGGGACCATCAGCCCCAGCATTTT.

The chain links TRBV9 to TRBJ1-1, with 9 bases that match TRBD1. The CDR3 has 17 amino acids. Per the germline V gene, CDR1 is SGDLS and CDR2 is YYNGEE. J lost 0 bases, V lost 0 bases, and 6 bases had no gene match. The CDR3 protein is CASSVVGGDRVNTEAFF. The CDR3 nucleotides are TGTGCCAGCAGCGTAGTAGGGGGGGACAGGGTGAACACTGAAGCTTTCTTT.

The CDR3 DNA is TGTGCCACTGGTACGACAGAGAACACTGAAGCTTTCTTT. It codes for CATGTTENTEAFF. The V and J genes are TRBV19 and TRBJ1-1, with D maybe TRBD1 (5 bases). Trimming took 10 bases from V and 1 from J, leaving 13 bases between them. The germline V gene encodes CDR1 LNHDA and CDR2 SQIVND (reference sequence). This CDR3 is built from 13 residues.

The chain combines TRBV5-1 with TRBJ2-3; 9 positions match TRBD1. V trimming: 4 bases; J trimming: 6 bases; junction bases outside the gene matches: 6. This CDR3 contains 14 residues. Germline assignment: CDR1 SGHRS and CDR2 YFSETQ. The chain's CDR3 is CASSTSGTGDTQYF. The CDR3 bases are TGCGCCAGCAGCACCTCCGGGACAGGGGATACGCAGTATTTT.

This clone turned up a few times. The chain links TRBV9 to TRBJ2-1; no reliable D call. V lost 0 bases and J lost 7, with 2 bases in between. Per the germline V gene, CDR1 is SGDLS and CDR2 is YYNGEE. The CDR3 contains 11 residues. The CDR3 bases are TGTGCCAGCAGCGTAGCGAATGAGCAGTTCTTC. It translates to CASSVANEQFF.

The table lists this clone with a count of one. V usage is TRBV5-6 and J usage is TRBJ2-5; D unresolved. The CDR3 has 12 residues. Trimming cost V 2 bases and J 5 bases, with 7 bases left between them. CDR1 SGHDT and CDR2 YYEEEE come from the germline V gene. The CDR3 is CASSFPLETQYF. The CDR3 nucleotides are TGTGCCAGCAGCTTTCCACTCGAGACCCAGTACTTC.

This clone has a single count. This chain uses TRBV14 with TRBJ2-1, with a weak D call TRBD2 (5 bases). Germline V gives CDR1 SGHDN, CDR2 FVKESK. The V end lost 0 bases, the J end lost 7 bases, and 13 bases lay between the germline ends. The CDR3 consists of 15 residues. CDR3 in DNA: TGTGCCAGCAGCCAAGAAATGGGAGTTAGGAATGAGCAGTTCTTC. The encoded protein is CASSQEMGVRNEQFF.

The sample holds many counts of this clone. This chain uses TRBV11-2 with TRBJ1-2; 9 nucleotides line up with TRBD1. CDR3 length equals 14 residues. Germline trimming cut 5 bases from V and 6 bases from J; bases unmatched to any gene: 7. Germline V gene data show CDR1 as SGHAT and CDR2 as FQNNGV. The CDR3 DNA is TGTGCCAGCAGCCCGGGACAGGGCACCCATGGCTACACCTTC. As protein: CASSPGQGTHGYTF.